This T cell receptor (beta chain) was profiled in a study of cytomegalovirus exposure and HLA in healthy donors. Overall study results and limits: TCR beta sequences reportedly predicted the HLA-A and HLA-B alleles of most subjects accurately.

As for this clone: What it binds is not known.

Trimming removed 5 bases from V and 3 bases from J; junction bases left unmatched: 13. This CDR3 contains 17 residues. Per the germline V gene, CDR1 is SEHNR and CDR2 is FQNEAQ (reference sequence). Vbeta (60) and Jbeta (13) primers were used in the PCR. Sequencing used immunoSEQ multiplex PCR; TCRdb keeps in-frame clones, though not all of them. The table includes around 50,000 clones, approximately 82% detected once. The chain has TRBV7-9 and TRBJ1-2; TRBD1 agrees at 9 bases. Sequences were obtained from PBMCs. The origin of this receptor is a man aged 45-60 years in good health and CMV-seronegative. As DNA, the CDR3 is TGTGCCAGCAGCCCGTTCCTGGGACAGGGAAAGTACTATGGCTACACCTTC. Translating it yields CASSPFLGQGKYYGYTF.